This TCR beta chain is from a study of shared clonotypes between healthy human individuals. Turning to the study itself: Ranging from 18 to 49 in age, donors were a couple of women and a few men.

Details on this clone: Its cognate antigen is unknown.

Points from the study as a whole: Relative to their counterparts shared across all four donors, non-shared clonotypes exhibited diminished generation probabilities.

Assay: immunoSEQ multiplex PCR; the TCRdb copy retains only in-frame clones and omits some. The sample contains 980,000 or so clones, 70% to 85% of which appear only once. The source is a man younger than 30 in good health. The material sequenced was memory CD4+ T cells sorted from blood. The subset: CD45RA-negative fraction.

CDR3 residues: CASSGQGTGELFF. CDR3 sequence (DNA): TGTGCCAGCAGTGGACAGGGCACCGGGGAGCTGTTTTTT. This chain links TRBV6-1 with TRBJ2-2; TRBD1 agrees at 7 bases. The CDR3 is 13 residues long. CDR1 and CDR2 (germline): MNHNS, SASEGT. Trimming took 4 bases from V and 4 from J; bases not matched to a gene: 0.